Sequencing of this TCR beta chain was carried out in a study of blood T cell repertoires in COVID-19. Study as a whole: From T cells, B-cell-depleted T cells, or PBMCs came the material, which was cDNA or gDNA.

Profiling relied on immunoSEQ multiplex PCR, and the TCRdb table lists in-frame clones only, not all of them. Of fewer than 400,000 clones in the sample, around 88% were seen once. V gave up 6 bases and J gave up 3 bases; unmatched junction bases: 12. This CDR3 comprises 16 residues. Germline V gives CDR1 MNHEY, CDR2 SMNVEV (reference sequence). The chain employs TRBV27 and TRBJ1-2, with 8 positions matching TRBD1. The receptor was isolated from a man aged 25-45 years with active or convalescent COVID-19. The specimen was peripheral blood. In DNA form, the CDR3 reads TGTGCCAGCAGCCCGCTACCGACAGGGGTAGACTATGGCTACACCTTC. This gives the protein CASSPLPTGVDYGYTF.